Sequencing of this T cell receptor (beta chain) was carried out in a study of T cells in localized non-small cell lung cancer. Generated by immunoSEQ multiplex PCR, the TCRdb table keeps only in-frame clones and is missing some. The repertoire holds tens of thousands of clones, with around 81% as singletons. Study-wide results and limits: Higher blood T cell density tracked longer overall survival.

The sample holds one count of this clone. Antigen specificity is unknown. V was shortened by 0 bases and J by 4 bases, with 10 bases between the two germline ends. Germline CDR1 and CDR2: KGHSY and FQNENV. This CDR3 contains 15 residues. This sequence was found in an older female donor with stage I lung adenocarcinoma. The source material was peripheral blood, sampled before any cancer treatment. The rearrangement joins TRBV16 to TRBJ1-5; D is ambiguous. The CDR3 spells CASSQSRTANQPQHF. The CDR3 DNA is TGTGCCAGCAGCCAATCGAGAACAGCTAATCAGCCCCAGCATTTT.